This T cell receptor beta chain came from a study of T cells after yellow fever vaccination. Trimming removed 5 bases at V and 1 base at J, with 12 bases between. There are 14 residues in the CDR3. CDR1 is SGHRS and CDR2 is YFSETQ in the germline V gene. From the 5' RACE reads, TCRdb called clonotypes with MiXCR, one entry per CDR3 protein. Of more than 80,000 distinct CDR3 sequences listed, 5.8% are singletons. This TCR was sampled from a man between 18 and 29 years old who received the YFV17D yellow fever vaccine. This sequence joins TRBV5-1 and TRBJ1-2, with D uncertain. The sequences come from CD8+ T cells sorted from PBMCs, collected 10 days after the yellow fever booster vaccination. The CDR3 coding sequence is TGCGCCAGCAGGCCAGGCGAGAATAACTATGGCTACACCTTC. Protein: CASRPGENNYGYTF.